This is a list of T cell receptor beta chains from one sample in a study of blood T cell repertoires in COVID-19. Assay: immunoSEQ multiplex PCR; the TCRdb copy retains only in-frame clones and omits some. The sample has a few hundred thousand clones, 90% seen once. The sample consisted of peripheral blood. Receptors originate from a woman aged 30 to 39 with COVID-19, enrolled during active disease. CDR3s include the opening cysteine and the closing phenylalanine or tryptophan. The order of the fields is CDR3 length, D gene, V gene, clone size, J gene, CDR3 protein, CDR3 DNA. D genes are given only for firm matches. Clone size is given for some rows only: seen once, a few or many times, or a class if the clone is expanded.

cdr3_length: 16; d_call: TRBD1; v_call: TRBV11-2; clone_size: -; j_call: TRBJ2-1; cdr3_aa: CASSGSRDRGGNEQFF; cdr3_nt: TGTGCCAGCAGCGGGAGCCGGGACAGGGGTGGCAATGAGCAGTTCTTC
cdr3_length: 14; d_call: -; v_call: TRBV27; clone_size: -; j_call: TRBJ1-5; cdr3_aa: CASNQGYSNQPQHF; cdr3_nt: TGTGCCAGCAATCAGGGTTATAGCAATCAGCCCCAGCATTTT
cdr3_length: 15; d_call: TRBD1; v_call: TRBV19; clone_size: -; j_call: TRBJ1-2; cdr3_aa: CASSIVGQGNYGYTF; cdr3_nt: TGTGCCAGTAGTATCGTGGGACAGGGGAACTATGGCTACACCTTC
cdr3_length: 15; d_call: TRBD1; v_call: TRBV6-5; clone_size: -; j_call: TRBJ1-4; cdr3_aa: CASSKGQGEYEKLFF; cdr3_nt: TGTGCCAGCAGTAAGGGACAGGGGGAATATGAAAAACTGTTTTTT
cdr3_length: 15; d_call: -; v_call: TRBV19; clone_size: -; j_call: TRBJ1-2; cdr3_aa: CASSIGQSGDYGYTF; cdr3_nt: TGTGCCAGTAGTATTGGGCAATCGGGGGACTATGGCTACACCTTC
cdr3_length: 15; d_call: -; v_call: TRBV6-5; clone_size: -; j_call: TRBJ2-1; cdr3_aa: CASRIERSSYNEQFF; cdr3_nt: TGTGCCAGCAGAATAGAGAGGAGCTCCTACAATGAGCAGTTCTTC
cdr3_length: 19; d_call: TRBD1; v_call: TRBV5-1; clone_size: -; j_call: TRBJ1-1; cdr3_aa: CASSPMRPGQLNEGTEAFF; cdr3_nt: TGCGCCAGCAGCCCCATGCGGCCGGGACAGCTGAACGAGGGGACTGAAGCTTTCTTT
cdr3_length: 15; d_call: TRBD1; v_call: TRBV6-5; clone_size: -; j_call: TRBJ2-1; cdr3_aa: CASSYGRTGRNEQFF; cdr3_nt: TGTGCCAGCAGTTACGGGCGGACAGGGAGGAATGAGCAGTTCTTC
cdr3_length: 17; d_call: TRBD2; v_call: TRBV7-6; clone_size: -; j_call: TRBJ2-1; cdr3_aa: CASSLDRAGGGANEQFF; cdr3_nt: TGTGCCAGCAGCTTAGACCGGGCGGGAGGAGGGGCCAATGAGCAGTTCTTC
cdr3_length: 18; d_call: -; v_call: TRBV9; clone_size: -; j_call: TRBJ1-4; cdr3_aa: CASSVGKTSIATNEKLFF; cdr3_nt: TGTGCCAGCAGCGTAGGCAAGACAAGTATTGCAACTAATGAAAAACTGTTTTTT
cdr3_length: 13; d_call: -; v_call: TRBV24-1; clone_size: -; j_call: TRBJ1-2; cdr3_aa: CATSDTQGMSYTF; cdr3_nt: TGTGCCACCAGTGATACCCAGGGGATGAGCTACACCTTC
cdr3_length: 15; d_call: TRBD1; v_call: TRBV7-9; clone_size: -; j_call: TRBJ1-1; cdr3_aa: CASSPRTGQNTEAFF; cdr3_nt: TGTGCCAGCAGCCCGAGGACAGGACAGAACACTGAAGCTTTCTTT
cdr3_length: 13; d_call: -; v_call: TRBV7-3; clone_size: -; j_call: TRBJ1-1; cdr3_aa: CASSRERNTEAFF; cdr3_nt: TGTGCCAGCAGCCGCGAAAGGAACACTGAAGCTTTCTTT
cdr3_length: 15; d_call: TRBD1; v_call: TRBV7-8; clone_size: -; j_call: TRBJ2-5; cdr3_aa: CASSPGQGLQETQYF; cdr3_nt: TGTGCCAGCAGCCCGGGACAGGGACTCCAAGAGACCCAGTACTTC
cdr3_length: 16; d_call: -; v_call: TRBV7-5; clone_size: -; j_call: TRBJ2-1; cdr3_aa: CVRSLDCERSYNEQFF; cdr3_nt: TGTGTCAGAAGCTTAGATTGCGAACGCTCCTACAATGAGCAGTTCTTC
cdr3_length: 13; d_call: -; v_call: TRBV7-3; clone_size: -; j_call: TRBJ1-1; cdr3_aa: CASSFTRNTEAFF; cdr3_nt: TGTGCCAGCAGCTTCACAAGGAACACTGAAGCTTTCTTT
cdr3_length: 13; d_call: TRBD2; v_call: TRBV10-3; clone_size: -; j_call: TRBJ2-1; cdr3_aa: CAIETSGHNEQFF; cdr3_nt: TGTGCCATCGAGACTAGCGGGCACAATGAGCAGTTCTTC
cdr3_length: 16; d_call: TRBD1; v_call: TRBV19; clone_size: -; j_call: TRBJ2-3; cdr3_aa: CASSIDNTGDTDTQYF; cdr3_nt: TGTGCCAGTAGTATAGATAACACAGGGGACACAGATACGCAGTATTTT
cdr3_length: 13; d_call: -; v_call: TRBV7-8; clone_size: -; j_call: TRBJ2-1; cdr3_aa: CASSPLLVSEQFF; cdr3_nt: TGTGCCAGCAGCCCCCTACTAGTTTCTGAGCAGTTCTTC
cdr3_length: 16; d_call: -; v_call: TRBV28; clone_size: -; j_call: TRBJ1-6; cdr3_aa: CASSYPQGSRNSPLHF; cdr3_nt: TGTGCCAGCAGTTATCCACAGGGTTCCAGGAATTCACCCCTCCACTTT
cdr3_length: 14; d_call: TRBD1; v_call: TRBV6-5; clone_size: once; j_call: TRBJ1-2; cdr3_aa: CASSSPGQGLGYTF; cdr3_nt: TGTGCCAGCAGTTCACCGGGACAGGGGTTAGGCTACACCTTC
cdr3_length: 13; d_call: -; v_call: TRBV5-4; clone_size: -; j_call: TRBJ2-1; cdr3_aa: CATNPQNPNEQFF; cdr3_nt: TGTGCCACCAACCCCCAGAACCCAAATGAGCAGTTCTTC
cdr3_length: 16; d_call: TRBD2; v_call: TRBV14; clone_size: -; j_call: TRBJ2-7; cdr3_aa: CASSRYSGSSSYEQYF; cdr3_nt: TGTGCCAGCAGCCGATATAGCGGGTCGAGCTCCTACGAGCAGTACTTC
cdr3_length: 17; d_call: -; v_call: TRBV10-2; clone_size: -; j_call: TRBJ1-1; cdr3_aa: CASSESSLRALNTEAFF; cdr3_nt: TGCGCCAGCAGTGAGTCGAGCCTCAGGGCTCTGAACACTGAAGCTTTCTTT
cdr3_length: 11; d_call: -; v_call: TRBV27; clone_size: -; j_call: TRBJ2-3; cdr3_aa: CASSFRGTQYF; cdr3_nt: TGTGCCAGCAGTTTCAGGGGTACGCAGTATTTT
cdr3_length: 15; d_call: TRBD2; v_call: TRBV4-2; clone_size: -; j_call: TRBJ2-7; cdr3_aa: CASSQGGGSAYEQYF; cdr3_nt: TGTGCCAGCAGCCAAGGGGGGGGAAGCGCCTACGAGCAGTACTTC
cdr3_length: 15; d_call: -; v_call: TRBV7-9; clone_size: medium-sized; j_call: TRBJ1-2; cdr3_aa: CASSPTLGHNYGYTF; cdr3_nt: TGTGCCAGCAGCCCGACGCTGGGCCATAACTATGGCTACACCTTC
cdr3_length: 14; d_call: TRBD2; v_call: TRBV6-5; clone_size: -; j_call: TRBJ2-1; cdr3_aa: CASSPSGRAGEQFF; cdr3_nt: TGTGCCAGCAGTCCCAGCGGGAGGGCCGGTGAGCAGTTCTTC
cdr3_length: 13; d_call: -; v_call: TRBV19; clone_size: -; j_call: TRBJ2-1; cdr3_aa: CASIGGMGNEQFF; cdr3_nt: TGTGCCAGTATAGGCGGGATGGGAAATGAGCAGTTCTTC
cdr3_length: 15; d_call: -; v_call: TRBV7-2; clone_size: once; j_call: TRBJ1-1; cdr3_aa: CASSLAQSGLTEAFF; cdr3_nt: TGTGCCAGCAGCTTAGCACAGTCAGGGCTCACTGAAGCTTTCTTT
cdr3_length: 13; d_call: TRBD1; v_call: TRBV6-6; clone_size: -; j_call: TRBJ2-7; cdr3_aa: CASRPGQGYEQYF; cdr3_nt: TGTGCCAGCCGTCCGGGACAGGGCTACGAGCAGTACTTC
cdr3_length: 20; d_call: TRBD2; v_call: TRBV4-2; clone_size: -; j_call: TRBJ2-2; cdr3_aa: CASSPNLLLAGGPNTGELFF; cdr3_nt: TGTGCCAGCAGCCCTAACCTTTTACTAGCGGGAGGGCCTAACACCGGGGAGCTGTTTTTT
cdr3_length: 14; d_call: -; v_call: TRBV3-1/TRBV3-2; clone_size: -; j_call: TRBJ2-5; cdr3_aa: CASSQVGLAETQYF; cdr3_nt: TGTGCCAGCAGCCAAGTGGGGCTAGCGGAGACCCAGTACTTC
cdr3_length: 14; d_call: -; v_call: TRBV5-4; clone_size: -; j_call: TRBJ1-4; cdr3_aa: CASSSLGQAEKLFF; cdr3_nt: TGTGCCAGCAGCTCCTTGGGACAAGCTGAAAAACTGTTTTTT
cdr3_length: 16; d_call: TRBD2; v_call: TRBV15; clone_size: -; j_call: TRBJ2-3; cdr3_aa: CATSGLAGELTDTQYF; cdr3_nt: TGTGCCACCAGCGGACTAGCGGGAGAGTTGACAGATACGCAGTATTTT
cdr3_length: 16; d_call: TRBD1; v_call: TRBV4-2; clone_size: -; j_call: TRBJ1-5; cdr3_aa: CASSQDRTGFNQPQHF; cdr3_nt: TGTGCCAGCAGCCAAGATCGGACAGGGTTCAATCAGCCCCAGCATTTT
cdr3_length: 17; d_call: -; v_call: TRBV19; clone_size: -; j_call: TRBJ2-1; cdr3_aa: CASSMYVGRPTYNEQFF; cdr3_nt: TGTGCCAGTAGTATGTATGTTGGGAGGCCAACCTACAATGAGCAGTTCTTC
cdr3_length: 14; d_call: -; v_call: TRBV10-2; clone_size: -; j_call: TRBJ1-1; cdr3_aa: CASSEPRANTEAFF; cdr3_nt: TGCGCCAGCAGTGAGCCCAGGGCGAACACTGAAGCTTTCTTT
cdr3_length: 14; d_call: TRBD1; v_call: TRBV20-1; clone_size: -; j_call: TRBJ1-1; cdr3_aa: CSAIDRVKNTEAFF; cdr3_nt: TGCAGTGCTATTGACAGGGTTAAAAACACTGAAGCTTTCTTT
cdr3_length: 16; d_call: -; v_call: TRBV5-1; clone_size: many; j_call: TRBJ2-2; cdr3_aa: CASSLAQNPNTGELFF; cdr3_nt: TGCGCCAGCAGCTTGGCGCAGAACCCGAACACCGGGGAGCTGTTTTTT
cdr3_length: 15; d_call: -; v_call: TRBV12-5; clone_size: -; j_call: TRBJ2-1; cdr3_aa: CASGKRSPVYNEQFF; cdr3_nt: TGTGCTAGTGGTAAGCGATCACCGGTCTACAATGAGCAGTTCTTC
cdr3_length: 16; d_call: TRBD2; v_call: TRBV5-1; clone_size: -; j_call: TRBJ2-1; cdr3_aa: CASSPQPGLDYNEQFF; cdr3_nt: TGCGCCAGCAGCCCTCAACCGGGACTAGACTACAATGAGCAGTTCTTC
cdr3_length: 15; d_call: -; v_call: TRBV7-9; clone_size: -; j_call: TRBJ1-5; cdr3_aa: CASSLEGVSNQPQHF; cdr3_nt: TGTGCCAGCAGCTTGGAAGGGGTTTCCAATCAGCCCCAGCATTTT